This TCR beta chain derives from a study of blood T cell repertoires in COVID-19. The CDR3 covers 15 residues. Germline V gives CDR1 LGHNT, CDR2 FRNRAP. Repertoires were generated with immunoSEQ multiplex PCR, while TCRdb's copy carries only in-frame clones and drops some. The table shows 200,000 to 300,000 clones, with around 88% occurring only once. The TCR comes from a man aged 25-45 years with active or convalescent COVID-19. The chain joins TRBV12-5 to TRBJ2-1, with 16 positions matching TRBD2. The material sequenced was peripheral blood. This CDR3 is CASQGLAGGPDEQFF. CDR3 in DNA: TGTGCCAGCCAGGGACTAGCGGGGGGGCCAGATGAGCAGTTCTTC.